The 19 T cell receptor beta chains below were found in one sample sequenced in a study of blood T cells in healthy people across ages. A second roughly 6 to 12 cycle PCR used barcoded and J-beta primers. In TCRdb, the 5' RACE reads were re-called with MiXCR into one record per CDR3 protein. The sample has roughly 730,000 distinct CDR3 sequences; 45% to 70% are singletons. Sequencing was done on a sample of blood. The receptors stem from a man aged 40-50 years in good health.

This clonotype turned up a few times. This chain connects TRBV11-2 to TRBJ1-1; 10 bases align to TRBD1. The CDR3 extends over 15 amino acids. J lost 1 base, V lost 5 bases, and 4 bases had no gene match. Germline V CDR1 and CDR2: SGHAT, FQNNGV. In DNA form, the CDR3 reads TGTGCCAGCAGCCCGCGACAGGGGGCGAACACTGAAGCTTTCTTT. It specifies CASSPRQGANTEAFF. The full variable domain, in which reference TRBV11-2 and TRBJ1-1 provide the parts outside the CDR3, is EAGVAQSPRYKIIEKRQSVAFWCNPISGHATLYWYQQILGQGPKLLIQFQNNGVVDDSQLPKDRFSAERLKGVDSTLKIQPAKLEDSAVYLCASSPRQGANTEAFFGQGTRLTVV.

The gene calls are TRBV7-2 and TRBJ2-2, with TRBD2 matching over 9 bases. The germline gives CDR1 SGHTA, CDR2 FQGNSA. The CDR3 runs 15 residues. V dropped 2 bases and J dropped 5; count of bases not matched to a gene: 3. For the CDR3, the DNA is TGTGCCAGCAGCTTATCCCTAGCGGGGACCGGGGAGCTGTTTTTT. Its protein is CASSLSLAGTGELFF.

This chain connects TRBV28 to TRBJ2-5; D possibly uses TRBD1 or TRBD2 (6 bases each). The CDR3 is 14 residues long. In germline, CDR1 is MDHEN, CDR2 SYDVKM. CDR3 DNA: TGTGCTACCTACGGAGGAGGGGGTGGAGAGACCCAGTACTTC. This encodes CATYGGGGGETQYF.

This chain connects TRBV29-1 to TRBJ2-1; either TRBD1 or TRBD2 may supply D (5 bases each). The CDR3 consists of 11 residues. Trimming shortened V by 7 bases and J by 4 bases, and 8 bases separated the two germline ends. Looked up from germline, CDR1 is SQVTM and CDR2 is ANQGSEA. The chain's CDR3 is CSGEGYNEQFF. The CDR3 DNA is TGCAGCGGAGAGGGGTACAATGAGCAGTTCTTC.

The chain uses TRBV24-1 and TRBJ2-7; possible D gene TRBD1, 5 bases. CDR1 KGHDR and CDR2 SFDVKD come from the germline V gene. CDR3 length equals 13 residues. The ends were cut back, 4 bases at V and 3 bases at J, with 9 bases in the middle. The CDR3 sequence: CATSERTSYEQYF. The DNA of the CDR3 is TGTGCCACCAGTGAAAGGACAAGCTACGAGCAGTACTTC.

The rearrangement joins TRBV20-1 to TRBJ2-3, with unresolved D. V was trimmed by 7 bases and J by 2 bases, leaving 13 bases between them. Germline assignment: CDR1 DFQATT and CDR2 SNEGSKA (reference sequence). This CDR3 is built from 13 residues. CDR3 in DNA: TGCAGTGGGTTAGCCCTATCCACAGATACGCAGTATTTT. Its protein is CSGLALSTDTQYF.

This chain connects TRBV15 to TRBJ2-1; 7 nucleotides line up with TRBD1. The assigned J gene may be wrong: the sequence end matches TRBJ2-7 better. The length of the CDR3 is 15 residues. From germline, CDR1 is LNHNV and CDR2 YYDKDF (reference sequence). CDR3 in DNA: TGTGCCACCAGCAGAACAGGGGTTTCAGACAATGAGCAGTACTTC. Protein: CATSRTGVSDNEQYF.

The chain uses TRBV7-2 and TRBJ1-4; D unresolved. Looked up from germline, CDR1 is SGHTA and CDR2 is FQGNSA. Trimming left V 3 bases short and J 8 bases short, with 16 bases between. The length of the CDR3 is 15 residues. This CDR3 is CASSLMRRAEEKLFF. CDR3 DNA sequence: TGTGCCAGCAGCTTGATGCGGCGCGCAGAAGAAAAACTGTTTTTT.

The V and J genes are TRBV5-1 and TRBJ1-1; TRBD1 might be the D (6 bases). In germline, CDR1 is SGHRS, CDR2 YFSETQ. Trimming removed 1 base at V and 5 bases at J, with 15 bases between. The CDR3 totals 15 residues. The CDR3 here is CASSLLGGSGTEAFF. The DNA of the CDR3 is TGCGCCAGCAGCTTGTTAGGGGGAAGTGGGACTGAAGCTTTCTTT.

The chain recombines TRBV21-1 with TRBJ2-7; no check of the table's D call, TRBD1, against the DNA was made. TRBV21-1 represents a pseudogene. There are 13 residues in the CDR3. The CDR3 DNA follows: TGTGCCAGCAGCAAAGACAGGGGTGACGAGCAGTACTTC. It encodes CASSKDRGDEQYF.

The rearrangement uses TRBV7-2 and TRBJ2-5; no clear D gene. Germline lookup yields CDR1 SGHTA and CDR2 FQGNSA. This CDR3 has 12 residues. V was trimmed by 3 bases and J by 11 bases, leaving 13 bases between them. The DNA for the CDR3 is TGTGCCAGCAGCTTTAGGCTAAAGGAGCAGTACTTC. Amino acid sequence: CASSFRLKEQYF.

The CDR3, as DNA: TGTGCCAGCAGTCCCGAGCTAAACACAGATACGCAGTATTTT. It yields the protein CASSPELNTDTQYF. V usage is TRBV2 and J usage is TRBJ2-3, with D unclear. V dropped 5 bases and J dropped 2 bases, with 11 bases sitting between them. CDR1 is SNHLY and CDR2 is FYNNEI in the germline V gene. The CDR3 is 14 amino acids.

CDR3 sequence: CASSYSPGPQDGYTF. The CDR3 DNA reads TGTGCCAGCAGTTACTCACCGGGACCCCAGGATGGCTACACCTTC. The chain combines TRBV6-5 with TRBJ1-2, with a possible D match to TRBD1 (5 bases). Germline CDR1 reads MNHEY; CDR2 reads SVGAGI. V gave up 0 bases and J gave up 6 bases, with 14 bases separating them. The CDR3 covers 15 residues.

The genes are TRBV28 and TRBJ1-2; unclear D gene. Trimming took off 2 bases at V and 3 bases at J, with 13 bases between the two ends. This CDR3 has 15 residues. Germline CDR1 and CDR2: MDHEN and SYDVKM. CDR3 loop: CASSLNRGGDYGYTF. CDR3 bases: TGTGCCAGCAGTTTAAACCGGGGTGGGGACTATGGCTACACCTTC.

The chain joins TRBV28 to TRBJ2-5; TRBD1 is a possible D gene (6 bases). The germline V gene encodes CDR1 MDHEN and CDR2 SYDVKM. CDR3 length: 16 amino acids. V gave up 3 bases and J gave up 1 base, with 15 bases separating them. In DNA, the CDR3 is TGTGCCAGCAGTTTTTCGCAGGGGTCCCTCCAAGAGACCCAGTACTTC. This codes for CASSFSQGSLQETQYF.

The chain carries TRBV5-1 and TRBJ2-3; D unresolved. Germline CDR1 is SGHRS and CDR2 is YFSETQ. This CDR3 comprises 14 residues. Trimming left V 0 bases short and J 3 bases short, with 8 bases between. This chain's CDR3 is CASSLGFKTDTQYF. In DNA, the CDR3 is TGCGCCAGCAGCTTGGGTTTTAAGACAGATACGCAGTATTTT. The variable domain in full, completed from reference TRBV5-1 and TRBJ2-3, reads KAGVTQTPRYLIKTRGQQVTLSCSPISGHRSVSWYQQTPGQGLQFLFEYFSETQRNKGNFPGRFSGRQFSNSRSEMNVSTLELGDSALYLCASSLGFKTDTQYFGPGTRLTVL.

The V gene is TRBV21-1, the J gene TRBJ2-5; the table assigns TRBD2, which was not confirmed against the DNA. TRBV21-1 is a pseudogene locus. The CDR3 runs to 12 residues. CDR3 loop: CASSKEGETQYF. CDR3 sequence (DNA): TGTGCCAGCAGCAAGGAGGGGGAGACCCAGTACTTC.

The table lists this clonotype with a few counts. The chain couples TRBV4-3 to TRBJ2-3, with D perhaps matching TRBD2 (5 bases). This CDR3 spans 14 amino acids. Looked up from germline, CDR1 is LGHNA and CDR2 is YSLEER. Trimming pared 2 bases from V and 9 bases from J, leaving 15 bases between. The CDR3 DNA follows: TGCGCCAGCAGCCAAATAACGAAAGGAGGCACGCAGTATTTT. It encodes CASSQITKGGTQYF.

This chain's CDR3 is CSAPKGGVRNEQFF. The DNA of the CDR3 is TGCAGTGCTCCCAAAGGGGGCGTTAGGAATGAGCAGTTCTTC. The chain is built from TRBV20-1 and TRBJ2-1; 7 bases are a match to TRBD1. This CDR3 is built from 14 residues. CDR1 is DFQATT, CDR2 SNEGSKA, per germline (reference sequence). V was clipped by 5 bases and J by 7 bases; unmatched bases: 11.